This T cell receptor beta chain was documented in a study of cytomegalovirus exposure and HLA in healthy donors. PCR primers comprised 60 Vbeta and 13 Jbeta primers. Libraries were prepared by immunoSEQ multiplex PCR; TCRdb keeps only in-frame clonotypes and omits some of them. The table lists over 200,000 clones, 70% to 90% of them singletons. The CDR3 consists of 16 residues. The germline CDR1 and CDR2 sequences are SGHRS and YFSETQ. V dropped 4 bases and J dropped 4; count of bases not matched to a gene: 6. The sample comprised PBMCs. This rearrangement joins TRBV5-1 to TRBJ2-2; 11 bases are a match to TRBD2. The clonotype was recovered from a human donor in good health. CDR3 bases: TGCGCCAGCAGCGTAGGGACTAGCGGACCCACCGGGGAGCTGTTTTTT. Translating it yields CASSVGTSGPTGELFF.